This T cell receptor (beta chain) appears in the sequencing data of a study of blood T cell repertoires in COVID-19. Germline CDR1 and CDR2: SGHRS and YFSETQ. CDR3 length: 15 amino acids. The V segment lost 4 bases and the J segment 5 bases; nucleotides outside the gene matches: 8. TCRdb keeps only in-frame clones here, not all; method: immunoSEQ multiplex PCR. This table has just under 85,000 clones, around 80% appearing once. This sequence was found in a woman of 80 years or more with acute or convalescent COVID-19. The genes are TRBV5-1 and TRBJ2-2; 7 bases are a match to TRBD1. The sequencing input was peripheral blood. This chain's CDR3 is CASSPHTGDTGELFF. The DNA for the CDR3 is TGCGCCAGCAGCCCGCATACAGGGGATACCGGGGAGCTGTTTTTT.